The text below deals with one TCR beta chain. Antigen unknown. V trimming: 2 bases; J trimming: 10 bases; junction bases outside the gene matches: 8. Germline values: CDR1 DFQATT, CDR2 SNEGSKA (reference sequence). The CDR3 consists of 13 residues. The sample originates from a study of T-cell reconstitution after alpha-beta-depleted transplantation in children. The authors prepared the TCRbeta library with unique molecular identifiers. TCRdb fed the PCR reads into MiXCR, producing one record per CDR3 protein. The table lists some 200,000 distinct CDR3 sequences, about 7% of them singletons. Study-wide findings and caveats: At around two months after transplant, the alpha-beta T cells were reportedly derived from several hundred expanded clones that came from non-depleted graft cells.

The chain carries TRBV20-1 and TRBJ1-1, with 9 bases lining up with TRBD1. This sequence originates from a boy aged 2 to 10 with acute lymphoblastic leukemia, due to receive a stem cell transplant. This sample comprised PBMCs, obtained before TCRalphabeta/CD19-depleted stem cell transplant. The CDR3 region is CSARYRDRESAFF. CDR3 sequence (DNA): TGCAGTGCTAGATACCGGGACAGGGAGTCAGCTTTCTTT.